This T cell receptor (beta chain) is from a study of cytomegalovirus exposure and HLA in healthy donors. In nominal health when sampled, donors likely had unrecorded immune exposures nonetheless. Concerning this clone itself: Its specificity is not known.

The length of the CDR3 is 15 residues. Trimming removed 6 bases from V and 7 bases from J; junction bases left unmatched: 7. The germline CDR1 and CDR2 sequences are MNHEY and SVGAGI. The study, taken as a whole, reports: One variant, a missense change in DCLRE1C, was linked in a later analysis to TCR beta V- and J-gene trimming. Most observed TCR sequences were rare, whereas some public TCRs were detected in many donors. A previous analysis found most TCR beta V segments productive roughly 87% or roughly 30% of the time.

PCR used 60 Vbeta primers and 13 Jbeta primers. The data were produced by immunoSEQ multiplex PCR, yet TCRdb's version contains in-frame clones alone and is incomplete. The sample shows fewer than 200,000 clones, around 68% of them seen only once. Sequenced input: PBMCs. This chain connects TRBV6-5 to TRBJ2-1; 12 bases line up with TRBD1. This clonotype originated in a woman aged 40-49 years in good health and CMV-seropositive. The CDR3 sequence is CASRTGTGGQNEQFF. The CDR3 DNA follows: TGTGCCAGCAGGACCGGGACAGGGGGCCAAAATGAGCAGTTCTTC.